Listed below are T cell receptor beta chains from one sample, sequenced in a study of a mutant IDH1 vaccine in newly diagnosed glioma. Libraries were prepared by immunoSEQ multiplex PCR; TCRdb keeps only in-frame clonotypes and omits some of them. Of over 35,000 clones listed, roughly 92% are singletons. What these receptors recognize is not known. This material consisted of PBMCs, taken from a glioma patient whose treatment included an IDH1 peptide vaccine. These receptors were obtained from a man aged 45-60 years with glioma. Each CDR3 is given with its conserved first and last residue. Fields, in order: clone size, V gene, D gene, J gene, CDR3 protein, CDR3 DNA. A D gene is named only where the DNA matches it firmly. Part of the rows lack a size; the others show once, few, many or a class for expanded clones.

size: NA
V: TRBV7-6
D: NA
J: TRBJ1-2
CDR3: CASSPRAATLLYGYTF
DNA: TGTGCCAGCAGCCCGAGGGCAGCCACTCTGCTCTATGGCTACACCTTC

size: NA
V: TRBV5-1
D: NA
J: TRBJ1-1
CDR3: CASSPRSGTLNTEAFF
DNA: TGCGCCAGCAGCCCACGATCCGGGACTCTGAACACTGAAGCTTTCTTT

size: NA
V: TRBV19
D: TRBD2
J: TRBJ2-5
CDR3: CASKSSGGSGRETQYF
DNA: TGTGCCAGTAAATCTTCGGGGGGGTCGGGCAGAGAGACCCAGTACTTC

size: NA
V: TRBV7-2
D: TRBD1
J: TRBJ2-7
CDR3: CASSLAGQLREQYF
DNA: TGTGCCAGCAGCTTAGCGGGACAGCTTAGAGAGCAGTACTTC

size: NA
V: TRBV2
D: NA
J: TRBJ1-3
CDR3: CASTFYISAGGNTIYF
DNA: TGTGCCAGCACCTTTTACATCTCCGCGGGCGGAAACACCATATATTTT

size: NA
V: TRBV5-1
D: NA
J: TRBJ2-5
CDR3: CASSFLQAGVGETQYF
DNA: TGCGCCAGCAGCTTCCTTCAGGCAGGGGTCGGAGAGACCCAGTACTTC

size: NA
V: TRBV27
D: NA
J: TRBJ2-1
CDR3: CASSLFPSSYNEQFF
DNA: TGTGCCAGCAGTTTATTCCCCAGCTCCTACAATGAGCAGTTCTTC

size: NA
V: TRBV14
D: NA
J: TRBJ1-2
CDR3: CASSQVEGYGYTF
DNA: TGTGCCAGCAGCCAAGTAGAAGGCTATGGCTACACCTTC

size: NA
V: TRBV5-6
D: TRBD1
J: TRBJ2-7
CDR3: CASSSTDRGYRSEQYF
DNA: TGTGCCAGCAGCTCTACGGACAGGGGGTACCGTAGCGAGCAGTACTTC

size: NA
V: TRBV7-9
D: NA
J: TRBJ2-5
CDR3: CASSQVTARNQTQYF
DNA: TGTGCCAGCAGTCAAGTGACAGCCCGGAATCAGACCCAGTACTTC

size: NA
V: TRBV7-9
D: NA
J: TRBJ2-5
CDR3: CASSLGTPSGDQYF
DNA: TGTGCCAGCAGCTTGGGCACCCCCTCGGGGGACCAGTACTTC

size: NA
V: TRBV27
D: NA
J: TRBJ1-2
CDR3: CASSGGGLSNYGYTF
DNA: TGTGCCAGCAGTGGGGGGGGACTTTCTAACTATGGCTACACCTTC

size: NA
V: TRBV19
D: NA
J: TRBJ1-5
CDR3: CASSIVRNSNQPQHF
DNA: TGTGCCAGTAGTATCGTTAGAAATAGCAATCAGCCCCAGCATTTT

size: NA
V: TRBV6-7
D: TRBD1
J: TRBJ2-7
CDR3: CARPTGNSYEQYF
DNA: TGTGCCAGGCCGACAGGGAACTCCTACGAGCAGTACTTC

size: NA
V: TRBV6-1
D: NA
J: TRBJ2-7
CDR3: CASSVERVAYEQYF
DNA: TGTGCCAGCAGTGTGGAAAGGGTGGCCTACGAGCAGTACTTC

size: once
V: TRBV5-1
D: TRBD2
J: TRBJ2-3
CDR3: CASNMYERLAGDLSDTQYF
DNA: TGCGCCAGTAATATGTACGAGAGACTAGCGGGAGATTTGTCAGATACGCAGTATTTT

size: NA
V: TRBV7-3
D: TRBD2
J: TRBJ2-5
CDR3: CASSLQSSGGAETQYF
DNA: TGTGCCAGCAGCTTACAGTCTAGCGGGGGGGCCGAGACCCAGTACTTC

size: NA
V: TRBV19
D: TRBD1
J: TRBJ1-5
CDR3: CASRTQGRGRGNQPQHF
DNA: TGTGCCAGTAGAACTCAGGGCAGGGGGCGCGGCAATCAGCCCCAGCATTTT

size: NA
V: TRBV9
D: NA
J: TRBJ2-5
CDR3: CASRATGETQYF
DNA: TGTGCCAGCAGGGCAACCGGGGAGACCCAGTACTTC

size: NA
V: TRBV29-1
D: NA
J: TRBJ2-5
CDR3: CSVVGTRGETQYF
DNA: TGCAGCGTTGTTGGGACAAGAGGAGAGACCCAGTACTTC

size: NA
V: TRBV7-9
D: TRBD1
J: TRBJ1-2
CDR3: CASSSGTGTYGYTF
DNA: TGTGCCAGCAGCTCCGGGACAGGAACCTATGGCTACACCTTC

size: NA
V: TRBV2
D: TRBD1
J: TRBJ1-2
CDR3: CASGGTAAYYGYTF
DNA: TGTGCCAGCGGCGGGACAGCCGCATACTATGGCTACACCTTC

size: NA
V: TRBV7-2
D: TRBD2
J: TRBJ2-3
CDR3: CASSLTSGATDTQYF
DNA: TGTGCCAGCAGCTTAACTAGCGGGGCCACAGATACGCAGTATTTT

size: NA
V: TRBV5-4
D: TRBD2
J: TRBJ2-7
CDR3: CASSSLGLAGGSQYF
DNA: TGTGCCAGCAGCTCGCTGGGACTAGCGGGGGGGAGTCAGTACTTC

size: NA
V: TRBV18
D: TRBD1
J: TRBJ2-2
CDR3: CASSTTGTGGTGELFF
DNA: TGTGCCAGCTCTACTACCGGGACAGGGGGAACCGGGGAGCTGTTTTTT

size: NA
V: TRBV5-5
D: NA
J: TRBJ1-2
CDR3: CASSFRGGEYGYTF
DNA: TGTGCCAGCAGCTTTCGAGGAGGGGAGTATGGCTACACCTTC

size: NA
V: TRBV4-3
D: NA
J: TRBJ2-4
CDR3: CASSQDYSILRSRNIQYF
DNA: TGCGCCAGCAGCCAAGATTATTCCATCCTGAGGAGCCGAAACATTCAGTACTTC

size: NA
V: TRBV9
D: NA
J: TRBJ2-2
CDR3: CASSVGGGRAGELFF
DNA: TGTGCCAGCAGCGTAGGCGGAGGGCGGGCCGGGGAGCTGTTTTTT

size: NA
V: TRBV30
D: NA
J: TRBJ1-5
CDR3: CAWSGGAHQPQHF
DNA: TGTGCCTGGAGTGGGGGGGCTCATCAGCCCCAGCATTTT

size: NA
V: TRBV25-1
D: NA
J: TRBJ1-1
CDR3: CASTQGVNTEAFF
DNA: TGTGCCAGCACCCAAGGGGTGAACACTGAAGCTTTCTTT

size: NA
V: TRBV7-9
D: NA
J: TRBJ2-5
CDR3: CASSLATAWETQYF
DNA: TGTGCCAGCAGCTTAGCGACAGCCTGGGAGACCCAGTACTTC

size: NA
V: TRBV7-9
D: NA
J: TRBJ2-5
CDR3: CASSRGGETQYF
DNA: TGTGCCAGCAGCAGGGGCGGGGAGACCCAGTACTTC

size: NA
V: TRBV27
D: TRBD1
J: TRBJ1-5
CDR3: CASGAGTGRNQPQHF
DNA: TGTGCCAGCGGGGCCGGGACAGGGAGGAATCAGCCCCAGCATTTT

size: NA
V: TRBV10-3
D: NA
J: TRBJ1-2
CDR3: CAISESVRVDGYTF
DNA: TGTGCCATCAGTGAGTCGGTCAGGGTAGATGGCTACACCTTC

size: once
V: TRBV29-1
D: NA
J: TRBJ2-1
CDR3: CSVGQRSSYNEQFF
DNA: TGCAGCGTTGGCCAGCGGAGCTCCTACAATGAGCAGTTCTTC

size: NA
V: TRBV4-2
D: TRBD2
J: TRBJ2-7
CDR3: CASSQNLAGGNEQYF
DNA: TGTGCCAGCAGCCAAAACCTAGCGGGAGGGAACGAGCAGTACTTC

size: few
V: TRBV21-1
D: NA
J: TRBJ1-4
CDR3: CASSKPRTGGNEKLFF
DNA: TGTGCCAGCAGCAAACCCCGGACAGGAGGTAATGAAAAACTGTTTTTT

size: NA
V: TRBV28
D: NA
J: TRBJ1-2
CDR3: CASSLLQGDYGYTF
DNA: TGTGCCAGCTCCCTTTTACAGGGAGACTATGGCTACACCTTC

size: once
V: TRBV27
D: NA
J: TRBJ1-2
CDR3: CASSLIAEGSYGYTF
DNA: TGTGCCAGCAGTTTAATCGCAGAGGGGTCCTATGGCTACACCTTC